The sequence of this T cell receptor (beta chain) was determined in a study of cytomegalovirus exposure and HLA in healthy donors. Across the study: In an earlier analysis, almost 120 million unique TCR beta sequences were found from about 190 million T cells. General study points: Most TCR sequences showed up rarely, but some public TCRs showed up in many donors. After further analysis at a later stage, 16,951 TCR beta sequences were associated with HLA alleles at 0.05 false discovery rate.

Details on this clone: Antigen: not known.

In the PCR, 60 Vbeta and 13 Jbeta primers were used. Only in-frame clones appear in the TCRdb table, and some are missing; sequencing was by immunoSEQ multiplex PCR. The sample yields fewer than 120,000 clones, approximately 80% seen once. Material for sequencing was PBMCs. This TCR was recovered from a woman in her sixties in good health and CMV-seropositive.

CDR3 DNA sequence: TGCGCCAGCAGGCCATCCGCCCCGGGACAGGGGGCTGGGGCCAACGTCCTGACTTTC. Amino acids: CASRPSAPGQGAGANVLTF. This chain joins TRBV23-1 and TRBJ2-6; 11 bases match TRBD1. TRBV23-1 is sorted into the ORF group, with uncertain function. This CDR3 region has 19 residues. With V trimmed by 6 bases and J by 2 bases, 12 bases remained unmatched.